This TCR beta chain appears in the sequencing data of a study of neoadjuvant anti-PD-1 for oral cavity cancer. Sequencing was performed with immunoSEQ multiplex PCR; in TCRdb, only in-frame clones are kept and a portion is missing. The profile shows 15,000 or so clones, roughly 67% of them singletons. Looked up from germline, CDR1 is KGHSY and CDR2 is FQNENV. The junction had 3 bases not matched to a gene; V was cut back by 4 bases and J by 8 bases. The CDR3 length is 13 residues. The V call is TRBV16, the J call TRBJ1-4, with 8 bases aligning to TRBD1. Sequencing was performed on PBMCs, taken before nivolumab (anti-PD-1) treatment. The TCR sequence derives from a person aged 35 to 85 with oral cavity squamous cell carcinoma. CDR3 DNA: TGTGCCAGCAGCCCGGACAGGGTAGAAAAACTGTTTTTT. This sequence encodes CASSPDRVEKLFF.